This TCR beta chain was sequenced in a study of T cell responses to AZD1222 COVID-19 vaccine. Points from the study as a whole: Among the donors, most were white British and more were female, and clonal diversity was possibly underestimated. Sampling that yielded the repertoires occurred only after the peak T cell response. Spike-specific TCR depth and breadth grew after two AZD1222 doses. Nearly half of spike-specific TCRs reportedly go after variant regions that carry no mutations.

Points on this clone: Antigen: not known.

Produced via immunoSEQ multiplex PCR; TCRdb's table is partial and in-frame only. The sample has 120,000 to 150,000 clones, about 90% seen once. V gave up 3 bases and J gave up 3 bases; unmatched junction bases: 4. The CDR3 is 15 residues long. Germline lookup yields CDR1 WNHNN and CDR2 SYGVQD (reference sequence). V is TRBV10-1 and J is TRBJ2-2; 7 bases are a match to TRBD1. The receptor's source is an adult who received the AZD1222 COVID-19 vaccine. The sample in question was peripheral blood, obtained 28 days after the second AZD1222 dose. The CDR3 protein is CASSDTGDHTGELFF. The DNA for the CDR3 is TGCGCCAGCAGTGACACAGGGGATCACACCGGGGAGCTGTTTTTT.